This paragraph covers one T cell receptor (beta chain) sequence. This clone was counted a few times. Its antigen is still unknown. No base quality values were provided; no much bigger clone lies one nucleotide off. Library preparation was by the immunoSEQ multiplex PCR assay. For TCR sequencing, RNA was extracted from every sample and reverse transcribed into cDNA to serve as template. First-strand cDNA was synthesized with SuperScript III using a 2:1 mix of oligo-dT and random hexamers. Amplification bias was assessed with a synthetic immune receptor repertoire, and residual bias was removed computationally. On the study's bioinformatics: Raw reads were preprocessed for error removal, and CDR3 was defined according to IMGT conventions as running from the conserved cysteine to phenylalanine. To get clonality, Shannon entropy was normalized by log2 of the number of productive unique TCRs and the result was subtracted from 1. Whether each scalp clone was CD4 or CD8 was inferred by checking scalp TCRbeta sequences against the CD4 and CD8 repertoires from sorted blood. Entries here come from immuneACCESS through TCRdb and include only in-frame sequences with V and J called. Some clones fail to appear in such tables; in the studies checked, an unresolved V gene covers under half of the shortfall, and the cause of the remainder is unknown. D and trimming were read from the DNA, whereas the V and J calls and clone size are those reported in that table. The sample records 95,000 to 100,000 clones, about 61% of which are singletons. Around 15% of the sample belongs to the ten largest clones.

The entry originates in a study of CD8+ T cells in alopecia areata (dated by TCRdb to the late 2010s). Some background on the complete study: The treated patients took part in an open-label pilot trial in which moderate-to-severe alopecia areata was treated with oral tofacitinib at 5 to 10 mg twice daily. Amplification of TCRbeta CDR3 regions was done by immunoSEQ multiplex PCR using 35 Vbeta forward primers and 13 Jbeta reverse primers. Tofacitinib was given for 6 to 18 months, followed by 6 months of follow-up off drug to assess delayed response and recurrence. High-throughput TCRbeta sequencing was used to examine T cell clonal expansion in alopecia areata in both the C3H/HeJ mouse model and human patients. RNA came from the PAXgene miRNA kit for fixed scalp, the miRNeasy kit for PBMCs, and the RNeasy kit for mouse skin. On the human side, TCRbeta sequencing was run on scalp tissue and on sorted CD4+ and CD8+ peripheral blood T cells from healthy controls and from alopecia areata patients with either patchy or totalis/universalis disease. Patients on tofacitinib were biopsied at baseline and after 4 and 24 weeks of treatment, and several of the patients also had a later scalp biopsy. Scalp clonality was compared among normal scalp (n=4), patchy alopecia areata scalp (n=8), and alopecia totalis/universalis scalp (n=8). The SALT score, which quantifies the percentage of affected scalp surface area, was used to measure disease severity in treated patients.

V is pared back by 4 bases and J by 1 base, with 11 bases lying between the germline termini. The CDR3 contains 13 residues, cysteine and phenylalanine counted. Only the CDR3 DNA stays, 39 bases, in frame from base 1. CDR1 and CDR2 are drawn from the germline V gene: SQVTM, ANQGSEA. Broad study findings and their caveats: Unlike mouse skin, where gammadelta T cells dominate, normal human skin contains resident alphabeta T cells that get sequenced too, which complicates analysis of the scalp TCR repertoire. Many expanded lesional clones were found to persist in scalp and blood during tofacitinib treatment, and relapse after treatment cessation may be partly explained by this persistence. Shared TCR sequences between patients were less evident than in mice, which may be partly attributable to HLA diversity in the patient population. Tofacitinib significantly decreased scalp clonality and the number of expanded CD8+ clones among the top 100 scalp clones. Because the treated cohort was small and included a single nonresponder, larger studies are needed to assess links between baseline CD8+ expansion and response. Compared with normal scalp, lesional scalp had higher clonality and more expanded CD8+ clones, particularly in alopecia totalis/universalis, a pattern that suggests antigenic drive.

Taken with the paper, the label for treatment or condition translates to: oral pan-JAK inhibitor, 5-10 mg twice daily. From alopecia areata patients, peripheral blood was collected along with lesional scalp punch biopsies. PBMCs were isolated by density centrifugation and stained for CD3, CD4 and CD8, and CD4+ and CD8+ T cells were sorted on a FACSAria. The specimen comprised CD8+ T cells sorted from blood, sampled at approximately week 61, from a patient treated with tofacitinib. This clonotype was sampled from a human donor with alopecia areata. The rearrangement joined TRBV29-1 to TRBJ2-7; there is no confident call for the D gene. The nucleotides read TGCAGCGTTGTCAGTTCCCGGTCCTACGAGCAGTACTTC. Its amino acids are CSVVSSRSYEQYF.